Shown below are 3 T cell receptor beta chains from a single sample sequenced in a study of molecular identifiers for immune sequencing clone quantification (dated by TCRdb to the late 2010s). The library came from PCR. TCRdb records Illumina HiSeq 4000 as the sequencer. TCRdb reprocessing: public reads trimmed at Q25 with fastp, clones called with MiXCR, in-frame beta chains kept. Every distinct CDR3 protein forms one entry, paired with its most common genes and DNA. The table for this sample lists approximately 670,000 distinct CDR3 sequences; nearly 20% of them were counted only once. Around 0.9% of the sample is in the top ten clones. Source material: naive CD8+ T cells from blood, with Jurkat cell RNA spiked in. This sample's cell subset or site label indicates: FACS-sorted CD8+CD4-CCR7+CD45RA+ naive T cells. These TCRs come from a human donor in good health. Some libraries in this study had Jurkat cell RNA spiked in.

This clonotype was recorded many times. The chain links TRBV28 to TRBJ1-1, with a possible D match to TRBD1 (5 bases). Trimming removed 2 bases at V and 1 base at J, with 11 bases between. The CDR3 sequence is 15 residues long. From germline, CDR1 is MDHEN and CDR2 SYDVKM. Here the CDR3 reads CASSLQYGANTEAFF. DNA of the CDR3: TGTGCCAGCAGTTTACAGTACGGGGCGAACACTGAAGCTTTCTTT.

J is TRBJ1-1 and V is TRBV6-6; D is ambiguous. CDR1 is MNHNY, CDR2 SVGAGI, per germline (reference sequence). Between the trimmed V and J ends, which lost 6 bases and 0 bases, there was a span of 17 bases. This CDR3 spans 16 amino acids. The CDR3 coding sequence is TGTGCCAGCAGACCCGCCTGGGATGGCATGAACACTGAAGCTTTCTTT. As protein: CASRPAWDGMNTEAFF.

This clonotype was detected only a few times. V is TRBV2 and J is TRBJ2-5, with D possibly TRBD2 on 5 matching bases. CDR1 SNHLY and CDR2 FYNNEI come from the germline V gene. CDR3 length equals 14 residues. Trimming pared 6 bases from V and 5 bases from J, leaving 16 bases between. The CDR3 here is CASSEGEIVETQYF. CDR3 in DNA: TGTGCCAGCAGCGAGGGAGAGATAGTTGAGACCCAGTACTTC.